Below, 32 T cell receptor beta chains from the same sample are listed, as sequenced in a study of blood T cell repertoires in COVID-19. The repertoire was sequenced with immunoSEQ multiplex PCR; TCRdb's copy has only in-frame clones and lacks some. The data show roughly 200,000 clones, 80% to 90% seen once. Sequencing was done on a sample of PBMCs or T cells enriched from blood (not recorded which). These receptor sequences come from a woman between 40 and 55 years old with acute COVID-19.

This chain uses TRBV12-5 with TRBJ2-3, with TRBD2 identical over 13 bases. The V segment lost 6 bases and the J segment 4 bases; nucleotides outside the gene matches: 7. This CDR3 is built from 16 residues. The germline gives CDR1 LGHNT, CDR2 FRNRAP. In nucleotides, the CDR3 is TGTGCTAGTGGCCCAGGACTAGCGGGAGCATCAGATACGCAGTATTTT. Encoded protein: CASGPGLAGASDTQYF.

The CDR3 sequence is CSAGHLETNEKLFF. DNA for the CDR3: TGCAGCGCCGGACACTTGGAAACTAATGAAAAACTGTTTTTT. V gene TRBV29-1 combines with J gene TRBJ1-4; a weak D match, TRBD1 (5 bases). There are 14 residues in the CDR3. CDR1 is SQVTM and CDR2 is ANQGSEA in the germline V gene. Trimming removed 7 bases from V and 1 base from J, with 13 bases in between.

The V call is TRBV27, the J call TRBJ1-1, with 7 bases aligning to TRBD1. Germline lookup yields CDR1 MNHEY and CDR2 SMNVEV (reference sequence). The CDR3 is made up of 15 amino acids. V lost 2 bases, J lost 2 bases, and 5 bases stayed unmatched. CDR3 coding DNA: TGTGCCAGCAGTTTACGGGGACAGCCTAACACTGAAGCTTTCTTT. Translating it yields CASSLRGQPNTEAFF.

CDR3 in amino acids: CASSLGQGVKNEKLFF. Here the CDR3 DNA reads TGTGCCAGCAGTTTGGGACAGGGGGTGAAGAATGAAAAACTGTTTTTT. This chain links TRBV27 with TRBJ1-4; 11 bases fit TRBD1. Germline loops: CDR1 MNHEY, CDR2 SMNVEV (reference sequence). Germline trimming cut 3 bases from V and 5 bases from J; bases unmatched to any gene: 5. This CDR3 spans 16 amino acids.

The genes are TRBV24-1 and TRBJ1-1; 8 nucleotides agree with TRBD1. The CDR3 runs 15 residues. Germline CDR1 and CDR2: KGHDR and SFDVKD. J lost 1 base, V lost 4 bases, and 4 bases had no gene match. CDR3 bases: TGTGCCACCAGTGACCCTGGGACAGGGAACACTGAAGCTTTCTTT. It codes for CATSDPGTGNTEAFF.

The chain has TRBV19 and TRBJ1-5; 7 bases match TRBD1. Trimming cost V 5 bases and J 4 bases; bases outside gene matches: 5. The CDR3 runs to 14 residues. The V gene's germline CDR1 is LNHDA and CDR2 SQIVND (reference sequence). CDR3 protein: CASSPTGKNQPQHF. The CDR3 DNA is TGTGCCAGTAGTCCGACAGGGAAAAATCAGCCCCAGCATTTT.

The chain links TRBV5-4 to TRBJ1-2; D uncertain. Germline values: CDR1 SGHNT, CDR2 YYREEE (reference sequence). V shed 4 bases and J shed 2 bases, with 15 bases lying between them. This CDR3 comprises 15 residues. CDR3 residues: CASSPRSGSNYGYTF. The CDR3 coding sequence is TGTGCCAGCAGCCCCCGGAGCGGTTCGAACTATGGCTACACCTTC.

The gene calls are TRBV27 and TRBJ2-5; 8 nucleotides match TRBD1. CDR3 length: 15 residues. Germline lookup yields CDR1 MNHEY and CDR2 SMNVEV (reference sequence). Losses at the gene ends were 1 base for V and 1 base for J; bases not matched to a gene: 2. The CDR3 spells CASSLWTGPQETQYF. The CDR3 coding sequence is TGTGCCAGCAGTTTATGGACAGGGCCCCAAGAGACCCAGTACTTC.

The chain links TRBV2 to TRBJ2-5; TRBD2 agrees at 11 bases. This CDR3 is built from 13 residues. CDR1 and CDR2 (germline): SNHLY, FYNNEI. J was trimmed by 3 bases and V by 9 bases; bases with no gene match: 3. The CDR3 DNA is TGTGCCAGTAAGACTAGCGGGGAAGAGACCCAGTACTTC. Protein sequence: CASKTSGEETQYF.

The J gene is TRBJ1-6, the V gene TRBV25-1; 9 bases match TRBD1. This CDR3 region has 15 residues. The junction had 8 bases not matched to a gene; V was cut back by 5 bases and J by 9 bases. CDR1 MGHDK and CDR2 SYGVNS come from the germline V gene. The CDR3 region is CASSPDRGDFSPLHF. DNA for the CDR3: TGTGCCAGCAGTCCGGACAGGGGTGATTTTTCACCCCTCCACTTT.

This CDR3 is CASSGLSGTSGETQYF. The CDR3 DNA sequence: TGTGCCAGCAGTGGACTATCCGGGACTAGTGGAGAGACCCAGTACTTC. This chain joins TRBV2 and TRBJ2-5; TRBD2 aligns across 8 bases. This CDR3 contains 16 residues. The ends lost 4 bases at V and 4 bases at J; junction bases unmatched: 11. CDR1 is SNHLY, CDR2 FYNNEI, per germline. Looking up the rest from reference TRBV2 and TRBJ2-5 gives the full variable domain: EPEVTQTPSHQVTQMGQEVILRCVPISNHLYFYWYRQILGQKVEFLVSFYNNEISEKSEIFDDQFSVERPDGSNFTLKIRSTKLEDSAMYFCASSGLSGTSGETQYFGPGTRLLVL.

This clone was found a few times. The rearrangement links TRBV29-1 to TRBJ1-4; no clear D gene. V was trimmed by 3 bases and J by 7 bases, leaving 15 bases between them. The CDR3 totals 14 residues. Germline CDR1 SQVTM, CDR2 ANQGSEA. CDR3 DNA: TGCAGCGTTGAGGACGGGGTGGATGGTGAAAAACTGTTTTTT. Amino acid sequence: CSVEDGVDGEKLFF.

This clone was seen just once. This chain links TRBV5-1 with TRBJ1-1; 7 bases fit TRBD1. J gave up 1 base and V 4 bases, and 4 bases lay outside the gene matches. This CDR3 is built from 14 residues. The germline CDR1 and CDR2 sequences are SGHRS and YFSETQ. The chain's CDR3 is CASSTRTGNTEAFF. CDR3 coding DNA: TGCGCCAGCAGCACCCGGACAGGGAACACTGAAGCTTTCTTT.

The chain couples TRBV6-4 to TRBJ1-2, with TRBD1 identical over 8 bases. Germline V gene sequence: CDR1 MRHNA, CDR2 SNTAGT. J gave up 4 bases and V 5 bases, and 3 bases lay outside the gene matches. The CDR3 runs to 13 residues. The CDR3 here is CASSSDRGYGYTF. CDR3 nucleotide sequence: TGTGCCAGCAGTTCCGACAGGGGCTATGGCTACACCTTC.

V and J are TRBV4-1 and TRBJ2-7; TRBD2 might be the D (6 bases). V lost 0 bases and J 3 bases, leaving 15 bases between the germline ends. The CDR3 length is 16 residues. Germline CDR1 and CDR2: MGHRA and YSYEKL. The CDR3 DNA reads as TGCGCCAGCAGCCAAGACTCGGGAGAGGGGATCTACGAGCAGTACTTC. This sequence encodes CASSQDSGEGIYEQYF.

CDR3 amino acids: CASSQDLGTVKYGYTF. CDR3 coding DNA: TGTGCCAGCAGCCAAGATTTAGGGACAGTCAAATATGGCTACACCTTC. The V call is TRBV3-1 (or the pseudogene TRBV3-2), the J call TRBJ1-2; 7 bases align to TRBD1. The germline gives CDR1 LGHDT, CDR2 YNNKEL (reference sequence). This CDR3 contains 16 residues. J gave up 5 bases and V 0 bases, and 9 bases lay outside the gene matches.

This rearrangement joins TRBV3-1 (or the pseudogene TRBV3-2) to TRBJ2-5; 8 bases map to TRBD2. Germline CDR1 and CDR2: LGHDT and YNNKEL (reference sequence). The junction had 4 bases not matched to a gene; V was cut back by 4 bases and J by 0 bases. The CDR3 spans 15 residues. CDR3: CASSPPGGYQETQYF. The CDR3 DNA sequence: TGTGCCAGCAGCCCCCCGGGGGGGTACCAAGAGACCCAGTACTTC.

The V call is TRBV10-1, the J call TRBJ2-1; TRBD2 might be the D (5 bases). The CDR3 is made up of 12 amino acids. Germline CDR1 and CDR2: WNHNN and SYGVQD (reference sequence). The ends were cut back, 6 bases at V and 5 bases at J, with 8 bases in the middle. DNA for the CDR3: TGCGCCAGCAGCCGGGGAAACAATGAGCAGTTCTTC. This translates into CASSRGNNEQFF.

V is TRBV7-9 and J is TRBJ2-5; TRBD2 aligns across 8 bases. J was trimmed by 2 bases and V by 4 bases; bases with no gene match: 12. Germline CDR1 and CDR2: SEHNR and FQNEAQ (reference sequence). CDR3 length: 17 residues. The DNA for the CDR3 is TGTGCCAGCAGCTGGGCGGGGTTGCGGGGGGTTCAAGAGACCCAGTACTTC. It specifies CASSWAGLRGVQETQYF.

V is TRBV12-3 or TRBV12-4 and J is TRBJ2-7; D is perhaps TRBD1 (6 bases). The V gene lost 6 bases and the J gene lost 3 bases, with 12 bases spanning the gap. The CDR3 length is 13 residues. The CDR3 nucleotides read TGTGCCAGCAGACCTGGACAGCTCTACGAGCAGTACTTC. Translation gives CASRPGQLYEQYF.

The V gene is TRBV12-3 or TRBV12-4, the J gene TRBJ2-7, with 7 bases lining up with TRBD2. The CDR3 sequence is 13 residues long. Trimming at V came to 8 bases and at J to 2 bases, leaving 6 bases not matched to a gene. The CDR3 protein is CASSPREAYEQYF. DNA of the CDR3: TGTGCCAGCTCCCCCCGGGAGGCCTACGAGCAGTACTTC.

In this sample, this clone turned up once. The rearrangement links TRBV12-3 or TRBV12-4 to TRBJ1-6, with D maybe TRBD1 (6 bases). CDR3 length: 13 amino acids. V was shortened by 5 bases and J by 7 bases, with 9 bases between the two germline ends. The CDR3 loop is CASSLDRNSPLHF. DNA of the CDR3: TGTGCCAGCAGTCTCGACAGGAATTCACCCCTCCACTTT.

The CDR3 reads CASSFTGGSGNTIYF. CDR3 bases: TGTGCCAGCAGTTTTACAGGGGGCTCTGGAAACACCATATATTTT. The chain recombines TRBV5-8 with TRBJ1-3; 8 bases line up with TRBD1. In germline, CDR1 is SGHTS, CDR2 YDEGEE. After removal of 5 bases from V and 0 bases from J, the junction contained 4 bases not matched to a gene. This CDR3 contains 15 residues.

J is TRBJ1-1 and V is TRBV9; 12 bases are shared with TRBD1. The CDR3 is 16 residues long. The ends lost 2 bases at V and 7 bases at J; junction bases unmatched: 9. Germline V gene data show CDR1 as SGDLS and CDR2 as YYNGEE. The CDR3 protein is CASSVGAGTGGSEAFF. The CDR3 DNA reads as TGTGCCAGCAGCGTTGGAGCCGGGACAGGGGGCAGTGAAGCTTTCTTT.

The chain combines TRBV4-2 with TRBJ1-6; D is uncertain. This CDR3 has 15 amino acids. Germline CDR1 is LGHNA and CDR2 is YNFKEQ. Trimming removed 4 bases at V and 7 bases at J, with 14 bases between. CDR3 nucleotides: TGTGCCAGCAGCCCCGAGGGCGGCGGGAATTCACCCCTCCACTTT. Protein sequence: CASSPEGGGNSPLHF.

The chain couples TRBV14 to TRBJ2-5; the D is unclear. The CDR3 runs to 15 residues. Germline lookup yields CDR1 SGHDN and CDR2 FVKESK. V gave up 3 bases and J gave up 0 bases, with 11 bases separating them. The CDR3 reads CASSQTKWYQETQYF. CDR3 in DNA: TGTGCCAGCAGCCAGACAAAGTGGTACCAAGAGACCCAGTACTTC.

This clone is a singleton in its sample. The chain uses TRBV6-1 and TRBJ1-3; D gene uncertain. Germline V gene sequence: CDR1 MNHNS, CDR2 SASEGT. The V and J ends lost 0 bases and 0 bases respectively, with 9 bases between them. The CDR3 contains 16 residues. CDR3 sequence (DNA): TGTGCCAGCAGTGAAGCTTACTCGAGCTCTGGAAACACCATATATTTT. It translates to CASSEAYSSSGNTIYF.

This clone has a handful of counts. The rearrangement joins TRBV2 to TRBJ2-2; maybe TRBD2 (7 bases). Germline CDR1 reads SNHLY; CDR2 reads FYNNEI. V shed 7 bases and J shed 4 bases, with 16 bases lying between them. The length of the CDR3 is 15 residues. The CDR3 DNA is TGTGCCAGCACAAACAGGGAGGGTAGCACCGGGGAGCTGTTTTTT. Residues: CASTNREGSTGELFF.

The gene calls are TRBV11-2 and TRBJ2-7; the D gene is possibly TRBD2 (6 bases). CDR1 is SGHAT and CDR2 is FQNNGV in the germline V gene. V was shortened by 5 bases and J by 5 bases, with 16 bases between the two germline ends. CDR3 length equals 14 residues. In DNA, the CDR3 is TGTGCCAGCAGCCCACTGACTAGTTCCCACGAGCAGTACTTC. It encodes CASSPLTSSHEQYF.

This clone was seen only once. V is TRBV7-2 and J is TRBJ2-4; weak D call: TRBD2 (6 bases). The CDR3 totals 16 residues. V lost 1 base and J 3 bases, leaving 13 bases between the germline ends. Germline CDR1 is SGHTA and CDR2 is FQGNSA. This CDR3 reads CASSLGAGSGKNIQYF. CDR3 sequence (DNA): TGTGCCAGCAGCTTAGGAGCGGGTTCGGGCAAAAACATTCAGTACTTC.

This clone came up a few times. V usage is TRBV9 and J usage is TRBJ2-1; possibly TRBD1 for D (6 bases). Germline V gene data show CDR1 as SGDLS and CDR2 as YYNGEE. Trimming took off 5 bases at V and 8 bases at J, with 11 bases between the two ends. The CDR3 is 12 residues long. DNA of the CDR3: TGTGCCAGCAGTCGCAGGGGCCATGAGCAGTTCTTC. Amino acid sequence: CASSRRGHEQFF. The full variable domain, in which reference TRBV9 and TRBJ2-1 provide the parts outside the CDR3, is DSGVTQTPKHLITATGQRVTLRCSPRSGDLSVYWYQQSLDQGLQFLIQYYNGEERAKGNILERFSAQQFPDLHSELNLSSLELGDSALYFCASSRRGHEQFFGPGTRLTVL.

On this clone: Because it lacks the conserved phenylalanine or tryptophan at the end, this CDR3 is likely a read error. The chain couples TRBV12-5 to TRBJ2-3; D is unresolved. This CDR3 contains 12 residues. Germline-derived CDR1 and CDR2 are LGHNT and FRNRAP. V was cut by 2 bases and J by 6 bases, with 6 bases left in between. CDR3 in amino acids: CASGLSRDTQYL. Written as DNA, the CDR3 is TGTGCTAGTGGTTTGTCTCGGGATACGCAGTATCTT.